This T cell receptor beta chain was found in a study of preoperative IRX-2 immunotherapy in early breast cancer. Treatment meaning: preoperative locoregional IRX-2 cytokine immunotherapy. A remark on this clone: Mismatch with germline at one junction end may stem from a read error.

Profiled with immunoSEQ multiplex PCR; TCRdb holds only in-frame clones, not every one. Counted here are 2,500 to 3,500 clones, roughly 80% occurring once; the ten biggest clones make up around 12%. The CDR3 runs to 16 residues. Germline CDR1 LNHNV, CDR2 YYDKDF (reference sequence). Here the sequenced sample was tumor tissue, taken before IRX-2 immunotherapy. The rearrangement joins TRBV15 to TRBJ1-2; D not certain. The sequence was collected from a human donor with breast cancer. For the CDR3, the DNA is TGTGCCAGCAGCTCCGGGCCAACTAGATCTAACTATGGCTACACCTTC. Its protein product is CASSSGPTRSNYGYTF.